This T cell receptor (beta chain) is from a study of shared clonotypes between healthy human individuals. Some clones are missing from TCRdb's copy, which holds only in-frame ones; the method was immunoSEQ multiplex PCR. Of approximately 1.1 million clones detected, around 82% appear once; the ten largest clones hold about 0.52%. On this clone: Other DNA sequences within the sample encode an identical CDR3.

Germline CDR1 reads SGHRS; CDR2 reads YFSETQ. V lost 3 bases and J 0 bases, leaving 9 bases between the germline ends. The CDR3 has 14 residues. Sequencing was done on a sample of memory CD4+ T cells from PBMCs. Specified subset: CD45RA-negative fraction. The sequence derives from a man in his late teens or twenties in good health. Some clones in this sample may be carry-over from other donors' samples. The chain carries TRBV5-1 and TRBJ1-1, with D perhaps TRBD1 (6 bases). The CDR3: CASSSGQMNTEAFF. DNA of the CDR3: TGCGCCAGCAGCTCCGGACAGATGAACACTGAAGCTTTCTTT.